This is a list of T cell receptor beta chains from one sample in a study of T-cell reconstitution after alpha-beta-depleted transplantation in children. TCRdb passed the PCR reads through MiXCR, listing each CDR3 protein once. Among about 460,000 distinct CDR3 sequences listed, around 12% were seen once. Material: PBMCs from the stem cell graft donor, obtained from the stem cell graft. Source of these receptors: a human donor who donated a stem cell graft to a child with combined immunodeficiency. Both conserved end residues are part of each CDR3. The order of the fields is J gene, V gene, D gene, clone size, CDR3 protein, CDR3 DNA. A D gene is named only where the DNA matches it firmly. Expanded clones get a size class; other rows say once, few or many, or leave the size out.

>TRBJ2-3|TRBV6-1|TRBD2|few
CASSRTSEVYTDTQYF
TGTGCCAGCAGCCGTACTAGCGAGGTGTACACAGATACGCAGTATTTT
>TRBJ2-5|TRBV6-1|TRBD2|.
CASSEGERGVQETQYF
TGTGCCAGCAGTGAGGGCGAGCGGGGGGTGCAAGAGACCCAGTACTTC
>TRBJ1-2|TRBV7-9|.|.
CASSLSSGGRVYTF
TGTGCCAGCAGCTTATCTTCGGGCGGACGGGTCTACACCTTC
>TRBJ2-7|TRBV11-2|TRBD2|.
CASSPQSSRLAGKYEQYF
TGTGCCAGCAGCCCACAATCCTCCCGACTAGCGGGAAAGTACGAGCAGTACTTC
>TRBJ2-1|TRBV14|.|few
CASSLGNSNNEQFF
TGTGCCAGCAGCCTAGGAAACAGTAACAATGAGCAGTTCTTC
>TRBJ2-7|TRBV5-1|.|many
CASSLVDSLSYEQYF
TGCGCCAGCAGCTTGGTGGACAGCCTCTCCTACGAGCAGTACTTC
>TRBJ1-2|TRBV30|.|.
CAWSITLRNYGYTF
TGTGCCTGGAGTATAACCCTTAGGAACTATGGCTACACCTTC
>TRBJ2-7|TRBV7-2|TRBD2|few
CASSTRTSGTTFYEQYF
TGTGCCAGCAGCACTAGGACTAGCGGGACGACTTTCTACGAGCAGTACTTC
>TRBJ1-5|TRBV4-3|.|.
CASSLTPGVPQPQHF
TGCGCCAGCAGCCTCACCCCCGGAGTACCTCAGCCCCAGCATTTT
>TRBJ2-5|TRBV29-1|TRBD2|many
CSVGGTSGAPGRETQYF
TGCAGCGTTGGTGGGACTAGCGGGGCACCGGGTAGGGAGACCCAGTACTTC
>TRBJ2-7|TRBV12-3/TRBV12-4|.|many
CASTPREQYF
TGTGCCAGCACCCCCCGGGAGCAGTACTTC
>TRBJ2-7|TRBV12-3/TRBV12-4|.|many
CASSLGGAGGEQYF
TGTGCCAGCAGTTTAGGGGGGGCCGGGGGCGAGCAGTACTTC
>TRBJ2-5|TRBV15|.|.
CATSRDNVGTEETQYF
TGTGCCACCAGCAGAGATAATGTGGGGACCGAAGAGACCCAGTACTTC
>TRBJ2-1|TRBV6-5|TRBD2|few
CASSSILYGTSGAAYEQFF
TGTGCCAGCAGTTCCATACTCTACGGTACTAGCGGGGCGGCCTATGAGCAGTTCTTC